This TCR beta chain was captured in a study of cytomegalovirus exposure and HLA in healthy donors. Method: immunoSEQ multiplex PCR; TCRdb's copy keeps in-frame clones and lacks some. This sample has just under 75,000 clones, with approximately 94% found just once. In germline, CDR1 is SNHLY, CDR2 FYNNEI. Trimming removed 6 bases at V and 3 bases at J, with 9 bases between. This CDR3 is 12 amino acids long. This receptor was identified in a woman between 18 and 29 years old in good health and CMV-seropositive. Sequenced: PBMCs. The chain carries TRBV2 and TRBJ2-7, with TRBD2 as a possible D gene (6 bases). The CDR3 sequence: CASSSEGYEQYF. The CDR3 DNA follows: TGTGCCAGCAGCTCGGAGGGCTACGAGCAGTACTTC.